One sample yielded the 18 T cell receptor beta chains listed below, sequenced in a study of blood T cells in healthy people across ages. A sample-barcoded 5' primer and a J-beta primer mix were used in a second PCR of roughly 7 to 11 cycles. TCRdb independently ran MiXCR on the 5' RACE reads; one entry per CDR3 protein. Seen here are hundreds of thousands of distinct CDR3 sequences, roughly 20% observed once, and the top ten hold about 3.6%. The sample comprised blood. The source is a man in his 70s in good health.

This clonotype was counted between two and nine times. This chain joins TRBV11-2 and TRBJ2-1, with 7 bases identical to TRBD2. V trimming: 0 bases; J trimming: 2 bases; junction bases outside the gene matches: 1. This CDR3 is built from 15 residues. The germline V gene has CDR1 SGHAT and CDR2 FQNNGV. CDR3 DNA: TGTGCCAGCAGCTTAGATGGACTAGCCTACAATGAGCAGTTCTTC. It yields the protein CASSLDGLAYNEQFF.

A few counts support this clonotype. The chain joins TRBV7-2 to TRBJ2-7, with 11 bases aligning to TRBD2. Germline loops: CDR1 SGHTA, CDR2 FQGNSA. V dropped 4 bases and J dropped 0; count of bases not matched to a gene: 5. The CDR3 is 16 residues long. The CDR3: CASSSPTSGISYEQYF. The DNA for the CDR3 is TGTGCCAGCAGCTCACCGACTAGCGGGATCTCCTACGAGCAGTACTTC.

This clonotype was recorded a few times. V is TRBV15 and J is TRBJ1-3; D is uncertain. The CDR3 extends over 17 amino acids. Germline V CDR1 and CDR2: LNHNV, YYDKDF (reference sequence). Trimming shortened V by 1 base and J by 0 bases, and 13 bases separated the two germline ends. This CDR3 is CATSRGAGQSSGNTIYF. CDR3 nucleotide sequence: TGTGCCACCAGCAGAGGGGCCGGGCAGTCCTCTGGAAACACCATATATTTT.

CDR3 in DNA: TGTGCCAGCAGTGCACTAGCGGCACAAAGCACAGATACGCAGTATTTT. It is translated as CASSALAAQSTDTQYF. The chain has TRBV2 and TRBJ2-3; 8 positions match TRBD2. Germline V gene sequence: CDR1 SNHLY, CDR2 FYNNEI. The CDR3 runs to 16 residues. The J segment lost 0 bases and the V segment lost 4 bases, leaving 6 bases of the junction unmatched.

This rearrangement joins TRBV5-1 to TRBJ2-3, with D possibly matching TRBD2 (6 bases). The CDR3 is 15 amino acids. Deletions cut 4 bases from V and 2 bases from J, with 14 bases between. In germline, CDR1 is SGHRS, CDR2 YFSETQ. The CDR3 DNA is TGCGCCAGCAGCGGGAGGACTACCTACACAGATACGCAGTATTTT. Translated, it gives CASSGRTTYTDTQYF.

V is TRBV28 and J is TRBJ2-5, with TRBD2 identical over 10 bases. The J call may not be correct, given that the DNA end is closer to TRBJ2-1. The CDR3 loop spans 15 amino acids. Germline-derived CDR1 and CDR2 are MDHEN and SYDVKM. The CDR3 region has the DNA TGTGCCAGCAGACGGGGACTAGCGCCTTACAATGAGCAGTTCTTC. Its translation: CASRRGLAPYNEQFF.

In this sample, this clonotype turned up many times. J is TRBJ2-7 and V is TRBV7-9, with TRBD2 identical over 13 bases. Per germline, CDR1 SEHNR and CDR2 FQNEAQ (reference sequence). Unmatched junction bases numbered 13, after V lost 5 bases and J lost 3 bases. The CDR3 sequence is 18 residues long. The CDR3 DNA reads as TGTGCCAGCAGCCATACAATGGGGACTAGCGGGACTTACTACGAGCAGTACTTC. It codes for CASSHTMGTSGTYYEQYF. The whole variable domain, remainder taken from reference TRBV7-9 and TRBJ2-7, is DTGVSQNPRHKITKRGQNVTFRCDPISEHNRLYWYRQTLGQGPEFLTYFQNEAQLEKSRLLSDRFSAERPKGSFSTLEIQRTEQGDSAMYLCASSHTMGTSGTYYEQYFGPGTRLTVT.

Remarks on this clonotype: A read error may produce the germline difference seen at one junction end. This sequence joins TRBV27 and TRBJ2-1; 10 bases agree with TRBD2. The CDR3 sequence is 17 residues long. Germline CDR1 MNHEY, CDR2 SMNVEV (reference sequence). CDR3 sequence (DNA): TGTGCCAGCAGTTTAGGCCGGCTAGCGGGAGCTTGGGATGAGCACTTCTTC. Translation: CASSLGRLAGAWDEHFF.

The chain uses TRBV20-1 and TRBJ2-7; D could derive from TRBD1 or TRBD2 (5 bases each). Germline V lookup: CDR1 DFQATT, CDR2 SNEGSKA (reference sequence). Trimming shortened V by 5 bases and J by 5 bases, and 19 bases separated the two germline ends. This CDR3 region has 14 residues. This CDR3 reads CSARTGLRVHEQYF. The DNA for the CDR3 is TGCAGTGCTCGTACGGGGCTGAGGGTCCACGAGCAGTACTTC.

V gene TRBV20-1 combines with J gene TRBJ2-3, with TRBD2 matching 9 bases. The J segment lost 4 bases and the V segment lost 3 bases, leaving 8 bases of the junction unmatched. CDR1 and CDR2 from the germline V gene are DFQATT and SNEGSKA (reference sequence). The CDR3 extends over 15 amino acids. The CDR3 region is CSASSPREGADTQYF. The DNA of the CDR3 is TGCAGTGCTAGTTCCCCGCGGGAGGGGGCAGATACGCAGTATTTT.

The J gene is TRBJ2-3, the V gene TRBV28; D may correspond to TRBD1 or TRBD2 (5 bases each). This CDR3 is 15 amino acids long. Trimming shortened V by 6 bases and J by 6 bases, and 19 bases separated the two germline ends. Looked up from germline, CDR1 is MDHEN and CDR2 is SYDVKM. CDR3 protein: CASSPPGTGTDTQYF. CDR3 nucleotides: TGTGCCAGCAGCCCACCCGGGACCGGGACGGATACGCAGTATTTT.

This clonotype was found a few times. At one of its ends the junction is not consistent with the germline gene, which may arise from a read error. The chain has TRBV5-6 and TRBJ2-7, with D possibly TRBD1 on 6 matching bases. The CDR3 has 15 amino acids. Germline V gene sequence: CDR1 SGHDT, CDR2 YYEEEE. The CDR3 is CASSFIRDTAYVQYF. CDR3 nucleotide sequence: TGTGCCAGCAGCTTCATCCGGGACACCGCCTACGTGCAGTACTTC.

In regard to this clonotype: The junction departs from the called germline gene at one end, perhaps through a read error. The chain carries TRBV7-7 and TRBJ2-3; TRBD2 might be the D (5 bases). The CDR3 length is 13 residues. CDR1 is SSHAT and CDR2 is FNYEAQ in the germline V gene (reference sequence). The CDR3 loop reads CASSLTNGDTPYF. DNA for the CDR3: TGTGCTAGCAGCTTGACTAATGGGGATACGCCGTATTTT. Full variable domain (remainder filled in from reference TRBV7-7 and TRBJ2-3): GAGVSQSPRYKVTKRGQDVTLRCDPISSHATLYWYQQALGQGPEFLTYFNYEAQPDKSGLPSDRFSAERPEGSISTLTIQRTEQRDSAMYRCASSLTNGDTPYFGPGTRLTVL.

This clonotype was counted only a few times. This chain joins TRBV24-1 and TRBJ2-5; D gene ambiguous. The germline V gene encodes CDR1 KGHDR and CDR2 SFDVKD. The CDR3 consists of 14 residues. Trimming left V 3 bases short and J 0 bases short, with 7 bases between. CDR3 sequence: CATSDRSDQETQYF. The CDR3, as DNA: TGTGCCACCAGTGATCGGTCGGACCAAGAGACCCAGTACTTC.

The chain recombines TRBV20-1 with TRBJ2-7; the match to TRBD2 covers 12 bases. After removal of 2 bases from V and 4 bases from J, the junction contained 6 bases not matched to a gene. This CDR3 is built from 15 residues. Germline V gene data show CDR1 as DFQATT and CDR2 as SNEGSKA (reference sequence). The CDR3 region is CSARPGLAGSYEQYF. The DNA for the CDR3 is TGCAGTGCTAGACCCGGACTAGCGGGAAGTTACGAGCAGTACTTC.

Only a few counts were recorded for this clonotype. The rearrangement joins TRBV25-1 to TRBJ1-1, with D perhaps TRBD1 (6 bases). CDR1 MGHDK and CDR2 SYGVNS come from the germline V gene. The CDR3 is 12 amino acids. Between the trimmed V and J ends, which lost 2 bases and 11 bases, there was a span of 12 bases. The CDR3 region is CASSEGRGQAFF. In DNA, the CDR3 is TGTGCCAGCAGTGAAGGGCGGGGGCAGGCTTTCTTT.

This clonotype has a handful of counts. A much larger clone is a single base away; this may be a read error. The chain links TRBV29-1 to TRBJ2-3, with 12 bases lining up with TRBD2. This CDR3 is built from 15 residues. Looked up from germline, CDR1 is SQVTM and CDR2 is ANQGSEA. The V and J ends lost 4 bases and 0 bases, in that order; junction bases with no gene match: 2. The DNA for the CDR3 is TGCAGCGTTGCCGGGACTAGCGGGAGCACAGATACGCAGTATTTT. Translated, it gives CSVAGTSGSTDTQYF.

The CDR3 region has the DNA TGCAGCGTTGGTAGCGGGAGTTCAGATACGCAGTATTTT. It is translated as CSVGSGSSDTQYF. The gene calls are TRBV29-1 and TRBJ2-3, with TRBD2 matching 9 bases. The CDR3 sequence is 13 residues long. Germline assignment: CDR1 SQVTM and CDR2 ANQGSEA. Trimming removed 4 bases from V and 4 bases from J; junction bases left unmatched: 3.